Below are 2 T cell receptor beta chains sequenced from a single sample in a study of blood T cell repertoires in COVID-19. Here immunoSEQ multiplex PCR was the method, and the copy in TCRdb shows in-frame clones only, minus some. Of fewer than 150,000 clones listed, roughly 71% were seen once; the top ten hold over 15%. The sequenced material came from peripheral blood. These receptors all stem from an elderly man with acute or convalescent COVID-19.

The chain uses TRBV9 and TRBJ2-1; TRBD1 aligns across 10 bases. Trimming cost V 4 bases and J 9 bases; bases outside gene matches: 4. The germline V gene has CDR1 SGDLS and CDR2 YYNGEE. The CDR3 loop spans 13 amino acids. The CDR3 here is CASSLGQGIEQFF. The CDR3 DNA sequence: TGTGCCAGCAGCCTGGGACAGGGGATTGAGCAGTTCTTC.

The rearrangement joins TRBV7-9 to TRBJ1-2; 11 positions agree with TRBD1. From germline, CDR1 is SEHNR and CDR2 FQNEAQ (reference sequence). The CDR3 has 15 amino acids. J gave up 2 bases and V 5 bases, and 4 bases lay outside the gene matches. The CDR3 spells CASSAWDRGNYGYTF. CDR3 DNA sequence: TGTGCCAGCAGCGCATGGGACAGGGGGAACTATGGCTACACCTTC.